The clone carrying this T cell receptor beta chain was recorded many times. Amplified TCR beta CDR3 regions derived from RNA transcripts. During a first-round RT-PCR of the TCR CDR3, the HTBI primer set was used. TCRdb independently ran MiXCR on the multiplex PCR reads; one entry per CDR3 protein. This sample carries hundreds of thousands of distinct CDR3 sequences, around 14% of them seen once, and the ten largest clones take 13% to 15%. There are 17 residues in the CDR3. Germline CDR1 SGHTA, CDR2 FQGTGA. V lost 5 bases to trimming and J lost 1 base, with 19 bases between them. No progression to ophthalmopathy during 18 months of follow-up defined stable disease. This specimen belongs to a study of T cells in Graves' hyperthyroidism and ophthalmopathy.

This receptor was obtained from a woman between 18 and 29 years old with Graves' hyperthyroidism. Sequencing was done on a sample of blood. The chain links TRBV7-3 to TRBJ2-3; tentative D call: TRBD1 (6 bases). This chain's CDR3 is CASSPSGTHLRTDTQYF. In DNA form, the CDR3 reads TGTGCCAGCAGCCCGTCCGGGACACACCTACGCACAGATACGCAGTATTTT. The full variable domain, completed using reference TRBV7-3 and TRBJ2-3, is GAGVSQTPSNKVTEKGKYVELRCDPISGHTALYWYRQSLGQGPEFLIYFQGTGAADDSGLPNDRFFAVRPEGSVSTLKIQRTERGDSAVYLCASSPSGTHLRTDTQYFGPGTRLTVL.